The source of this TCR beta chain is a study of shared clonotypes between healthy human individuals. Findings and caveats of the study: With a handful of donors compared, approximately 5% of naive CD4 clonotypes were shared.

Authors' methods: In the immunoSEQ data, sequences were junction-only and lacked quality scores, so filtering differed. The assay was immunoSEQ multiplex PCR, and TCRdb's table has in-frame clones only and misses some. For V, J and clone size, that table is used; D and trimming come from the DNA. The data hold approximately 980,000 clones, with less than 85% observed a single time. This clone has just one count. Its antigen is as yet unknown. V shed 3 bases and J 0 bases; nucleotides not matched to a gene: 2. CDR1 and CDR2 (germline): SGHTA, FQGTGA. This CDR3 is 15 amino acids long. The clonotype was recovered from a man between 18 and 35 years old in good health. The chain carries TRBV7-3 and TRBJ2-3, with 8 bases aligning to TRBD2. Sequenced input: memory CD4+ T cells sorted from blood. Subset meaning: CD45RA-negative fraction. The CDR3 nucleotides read TGTGCCAGCAGCTTTAGCGGGGTGAGCACAGATACGCAGTATTTT. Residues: CASSFSGVSTDTQYF. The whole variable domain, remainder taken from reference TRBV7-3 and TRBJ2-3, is GAGVSQTPSNKVTEKGKYVELRCDPISGHTALYWYRQSLGQGPEFLIYFQGTGAADDSGLPNDRFFAVRPEGSVSTLKIQRTERGDSAVYLCASSFSGVSTDTQYFGPGTRLTVL.